What follows are 32 T cell receptor beta chains derived from one specimen sequenced in a study of blood T cells in healthy people across ages. Through a sample-barcoded 5' primer and a J-beta primer mix, a second PCR was run for roughly 7 to 11 cycles. TCRdb reprocessed the 5' RACE reads with MiXCR, giving one entry per CDR3 protein. Among 780,000 or so distinct CDR3 sequences listed, about 55% were seen once. Sequencing was performed on blood. The receptors were gathered from a man at least 80 years old in good health.

The V and J genes are TRBV28 and TRBJ2-5; 9 bases align to TRBD2. Germline V gives CDR1 MDHEN, CDR2 SYDVKM. With V trimmed by 3 bases and J by 5 bases, 13 bases remained unmatched. The CDR3 is 17 residues long. This chain's CDR3 is CASSFSRLAGRVETQYF. The CDR3 DNA reads TGTGCCAGCAGTTTCTCTCGCCTAGCGGGACGAGTGGAGACCCAGTACTTC.

This chain joins TRBV24-1 and TRBJ2-7; D remains unclear. The end of the DNA aligns better with TRBJ2-5, so the J call may be wrong. The CDR3 sequence is 13 residues long. Germline V gives CDR1 KGHDR, CDR2 SFDVKD. The CDR3, as DNA: TGTGCCACCAGTGATCCCCGGTGGGAGACCCAGTACTTC. It yields the protein CATSDPRWETQYF.

This clonotype was seen a single time. CDR3: CATRGSRDNEQFF. CDR3 sequence (DNA): TGTGCCACCAGAGGCTCGAGGGACAATGAGCAGTTCTTC. The genes are TRBV24-1 and TRBJ2-1; tentative D call: TRBD2 (5 bases). CDR3 size: 13 residues. Trimming pared 7 bases from V and 5 bases from J, leaving 11 bases between. The germline gives CDR1 KGHDR, CDR2 SFDVKD.

The J gene is TRBJ2-5, the V gene TRBV6-6; the match to TRBD1 covers 9 bases. The DNA matches TRBJ2-7 better at its end, which makes the J call doubtful. The CDR3 totals 15 residues. Germline loops: CDR1 MNHNY, CDR2 SVGAGI (reference sequence). CDR3 residues: CASSYSGTGSAEQYF. Here the CDR3 DNA reads TGTGCCAGCAGTTACTCCGGGACAGGGTCGGCCGAGCAGTACTTC.

This clonotype appeared a few times. A read error may account for a junction end that differs from germline. The chain links TRBV4-1 to TRBJ1-2; possible D gene TRBD1, 6 bases. The germline V gene has CDR1 MGHRA and CDR2 YSYEKL. The CDR3 is made up of 12 amino acids. CDR3 protein: CASSQGLGGYTF. The CDR3 DNA sequence: TGTGCCAGCAGCCAGGGGCTGGGAGGCTACACCTTC.

This chain connects TRBV10-3 to TRBJ2-7; D may correspond to TRBD1 or TRBD2 (6 bases each). CDR1 is ENHRY and CDR2 is SYGVKD in the germline V gene. The CDR3 runs 14 residues. V lost 0 bases, J lost 3 bases, and 9 bases lay in between. In DNA, the CDR3 is TGTGCCATCAGTGAGTCGGGGGGCGGCTACGAGCAGTACTTC. It specifies CAISESGGGYEQYF.

This clonotype was seen only a few times. The chain employs TRBV6-2 or TRBV6-3 and TRBJ2-5, with a possible D match to TRBD1 (6 bases). Germline V lookup: CDR1 MNHEY, CDR2 SVGEGT. The CDR3 sequence is 15 residues long. V gave up 7 bases and J gave up 5 bases, with 20 bases separating them. The CDR3 coding sequence is TGTGCCAGCACTATGACAGGACCCCCGAGGGAGACCCAGTACTTC. The encoded protein is CASTMTGPPRETQYF.

V gene TRBV5-1 combines with J gene TRBJ2-2, with a weak D call TRBD2 (6 bases). Germline values: CDR1 SGHRS, CDR2 YFSETQ. V gave up 0 bases and J gave up 2 bases, with 17 bases separating them. This CDR3 is 18 amino acids long. The CDR3 region is CASSLAGSGLQNTGELFF. CDR3 DNA sequence: TGCGCCAGCAGCTTGGCGGGTAGCGGCCTGCAAAACACCGGGGAGCTGTTTTTT.

V usage is TRBV6-1 and J usage is TRBJ1-2, with D maybe TRBD1 (5 bases). The V end lost 7 bases, the J end lost 0 bases, and 12 bases lay between the germline ends. Germline V gene data show CDR1 as MNHNS and CDR2 as SASEGT. This CDR3 region has 14 residues. The CDR3 here is CASKKGPANYGYTF. Written as DNA, the CDR3 is TGTGCCAGCAAGAAGGGGCCCGCTAACTATGGCTACACCTTC.

In this sample, this clonotype turned up many times. The chain carries TRBV20-1 and TRBJ2-1, with 12 bases matching TRBD2. V lost 6 bases and J lost 6; bases outside the gene matches: 6. The CDR3 is 14 amino acids. Per germline, CDR1 DFQATT and CDR2 SNEGSKA (reference sequence). This CDR3 reads CSAKTSGRRNEQFF. Written as DNA, the CDR3 is TGCAGTGCGAAGACTAGCGGGAGACGCAATGAGCAGTTCTTC.

Only a few counts were recorded for this clonotype. The V gene is TRBV7-2, the J gene TRBJ2-1; D possibly corresponds to TRBD1 (6 bases). V was trimmed by 5 bases and J by 10 bases, leaving 21 bases between them. Germline lookup yields CDR1 SGHTA and CDR2 FQGNSA. The CDR3 contains 15 residues. CDR3 sequence reads: CASSAGQPRAAEQFF. For the CDR3, the DNA is TGTGCCAGCAGCGCCGGACAGCCTAGGGCCGCCGAGCAGTTCTTC.

This clonotype came up a few times. The gene calls are TRBV5-1 and TRBJ1-1; weak D call: TRBD1 (6 bases). The V gene's germline CDR1 is SGHRS and CDR2 YFSETQ. V was pared by 0 bases and J by 4 bases, with 10 bases between. There are 14 residues in the CDR3. The CDR3 protein is CASSLGGQGTEAFF. The CDR3 DNA is TGCGCCAGCAGCTTGGGGGGGCAGGGCACTGAAGCTTTCTTT. Looking up the rest from reference TRBV5-1 and TRBJ1-1 gives the full variable domain: KAGVTQTPRYLIKTRGQQVTLSCSPISGHRSVSWYQQTPGQGLQFLFEYFSETQRNKGNFPGRFSGRQFSNSRSEMNVSTLELGDSALYLCASSLGGQGTEAFFGQGTRLTVV.

In its sample, this clonotype was seen a few times. This chain links TRBV7-2 with TRBJ1-6; the D is unclear. Germline assignment: CDR1 SGHTA and CDR2 FQGNSA. The V and J ends lost 3 bases and 4 bases respectively, with 7 bases between them. This CDR3 comprises 14 residues. CDR3 loop: CASSLAGYNSPLHF. The CDR3 DNA is TGTGCCAGCAGCTTGGCGGGTTATAATTCACCCCTCCACTTT.

The rearrangement uses TRBV6-1 and TRBJ2-3; D is possibly TRBD2 (5 bases). Trimming removed 4 bases at V and 0 bases at J, with 11 bases between. This CDR3 spans 15 amino acids. The germline gives CDR1 MNHNS, CDR2 SASEGT. As DNA, the CDR3 is TGTGCCAGCAGTGCCGTGGCGGGTAGCACAGATACGCAGTATTTT. It translates to CASSAVAGSTDTQYF.

This sequence joins TRBV6-5 and TRBJ2-5, with a tentative D call TRBD2 (5 bases). This CDR3 has 18 amino acids. Looked up from germline, CDR1 is MNHEY and CDR2 is SVGAGI. Trimming cost V 0 bases and J 4 bases, with 21 bases left between them. Written as DNA, the CDR3 is TGTGCCAGCAGTTACTCGGCCCCCCGGCGGGCCCTAGGAGAGACCCAGTACTTC. Protein product: CASSYSAPRRALGETQYF.

The chain employs TRBV7-9 and TRBJ1-1, with a possible D match to TRBD1 (6 bases). Trimming pared 5 bases from V and 5 bases from J, leaving 15 bases between. CDR3 length: 14 residues. Germline loops: CDR1 SEHNR, CDR2 FQNEAQ (reference sequence). The CDR3 DNA follows: TGTGCCAGCAGCCACCCCGGGGGCAATACTGAAGCTTTCTTT. Protein: CASSHPGGNTEAFF.

This clonotype was recorded a few times. V is TRBV28 and J is TRBJ2-7; 14 nucleotides agree with TRBD2. There are 17 residues in the CDR3. J was trimmed by 4 bases and V by 4 bases; bases with no gene match: 9. The germline gives CDR1 MDHEN, CDR2 SYDVKM. The CDR3 loop is CASSSAGTSGSMYEQYF. CDR3 sequence (DNA): TGTGCCAGCAGTTCTGCCGGGACTAGCGGGAGCATGTACGAGCAGTACTTC.

This clonotype was seen a handful of times. The V gene is TRBV5-5, the J gene TRBJ2-7; possible D gene TRBD2, 7 bases. CDR1 is SGHKS and CDR2 is YYEKEE in the germline V gene (reference sequence). V gave up 1 base and J gave up 1 base, with 12 bases separating them. The length of the CDR3 is 15 residues. The CDR3 bases are TGTGCCAGCAGCTTGAGCGGGGACATTTCCTACGAGCAGTACTTC. It encodes CASSLSGDISYEQYF.

The chain joins TRBV2 to TRBJ2-7, with 8 bases matching TRBD1. The trim removed 5 bases at V and 0 bases at J, leaving 6 bases unmatched. Per germline, CDR1 SNHLY and CDR2 FYNNEI. The CDR3 has 15 amino acids. CDR3 nucleotide sequence: TGTGCCAGCAGTAAGGACAGGGTTAGCTCCTACGAGCAGTACTTC. Translation: CASSKDRVSSYEQYF.

There are a few counts of this clonotype. V and J are TRBV24-1 and TRBJ2-1; 9 positions match TRBD2. Trimming took 1 base from V and 5 from J; bases not matched to a gene: 5. This CDR3 region has 16 residues. From germline, CDR1 is KGHDR and CDR2 SFDVKD. CDR3 in DNA: TGTGCCACCAGTGATTTAACGACTAGCGGTAACAATGAGCAGTTCTTC. Translating gives CATSDLTTSGNNEQFF.

CDR3 loop: CASSLALIGGGSYEQYF. In DNA, the CDR3 is TGTGCCAGCAGTTTAGCGCTAATAGGGGGGGGATCCTACGAGCAGTACTTC. The V and J genes are TRBV12-3 or TRBV12-4 and TRBJ2-7; TRBD2 is a possible D gene (7 bases). Trimming shortened V by 0 bases and J by 1 base, and 16 bases separated the two germline ends. The CDR3 extends over 17 amino acids.

This clonotype was seen just once. The chain couples TRBV7-2 to TRBJ2-2; D unresolved. The CDR3 loop spans 15 amino acids. Germline CDR1 is SGHTA and CDR2 is FQGNSA. V was trimmed by 1 base and J by 2 bases, leaving 8 bases between them. CDR3 residues: CASSLVWANTGELFF. DNA for the CDR3: TGTGCCAGCAGCTTAGTTTGGGCCAACACCGGGGAGCTGTTTTTT.

This rearrangement joins TRBV12-3 or TRBV12-4 to TRBJ2-7; D is uncertain. The CDR3 loop spans 13 amino acids. The V gene lost 5 bases and the J gene lost 2 bases, with 10 bases spanning the gap. The CDR3 loop is CASSRASPYEQYF. The CDR3 bases are TGTGCCAGCAGTCGTGCGAGCCCCTACGAGCAGTACTTC.

This clonotype showed up just a few times. J is TRBJ2-4 and V is TRBV29-1; tentative D call: TRBD1 (6 bases). V shed 5 bases and J shed 5 bases, with 13 bases lying between them. The germline V gene has CDR1 SQVTM and CDR2 ANQGSEA. This CDR3 is 13 amino acids long. The CDR3 reads CSVQGPPENIQYF. CDR3 coding DNA: TGCAGCGTTCAGGGGCCCCCTGAAAACATTCAGTACTTC.

This clonotype was seen more than once but under ten times. As DNA, the CDR3 is TGCAGTGCTAGAGATGGCAGTTTTAATGAAAAACTGTTTTTT. Its translation is CSARDGSFNEKLFF. The V and J genes are TRBV20-1 and TRBJ1-4, with D hard to call. Germline V gene data show CDR1 as DFQATT and CDR2 as SNEGSKA (reference sequence). This CDR3 comprises 14 residues. V was pared by 0 bases and J by 4 bases, with 9 bases between.

The chain employs TRBV9 and TRBJ1-6, with D uncertain. The germline V and J ends were trimmed by 0 bases and 7 bases, with 8 bases remaining between them. Germline CDR1 reads SGDLS; CDR2 reads YYNGEE. The CDR3 runs 14 residues. DNA of the CDR3: TGTGCCAGCAGCGTAGGCTCAGCCAATTCACCCCTCCACTTT. This translates into CASSVGSANSPLHF.

This clonotype turned up a few times. The V and J genes are TRBV18 and TRBJ1-2; D gene uncertain. CDR3 size: 15 residues. Trimming pared 1 base from V and 0 bases from J, leaving 9 bases between. Germline V gene sequence: CDR1 KGHSH, CDR2 LQKENI. CDR3 loop: CASSPQHGSNYGYTF. CDR3 DNA: TGTGCCAGCTCACCACAGCACGGTTCTAACTATGGCTACACCTTC.

The rearrangement links TRBV24-1 to TRBJ2-3, with 9 bases fitting TRBD1. V lost 7 bases to trimming and J lost 6 bases; unmatched junction nucleotides: 4. The germline V gene encodes CDR1 KGHDR and CDR2 SFDVKD. This CDR3 is built from 13 residues. CDR3 loop: CATSPQGADTQYF. The CDR3 DNA reads as TGTGCCACCAGCCCACAGGGGGCGGATACGCAGTATTTT.

As concerns this clonotype: One end of the junction does not line up with germline, which may come from a read error. The V and J genes are TRBV18 and TRBJ1-4; TRBD1 matches at 7 bases. In germline, CDR1 is KGHSH, CDR2 LQKENI. CDR3 length: 17 amino acids. The CDR3 sequence: CTSSPPRGDRVNEKLFF. DNA for the CDR3: TGTACCAGCTCACCACCTCGAGGAGACAGGGTCAATGAAAAACTGTTTTTT.

As DNA, the CDR3 is TGCGCCAGCAGCTCCCCGGGACGGACTAGCACAGATACGCAGTATTTT. Its protein is CASSSPGRTSTDTQYF. V is TRBV5-1 and J is TRBJ2-3; D possibly uses TRBD1 or TRBD2 (5 bases each). The CDR3 runs 16 residues. Germline CDR1 SGHRS, CDR2 YFSETQ. The V end lost 3 bases, the J end lost 0 bases, and 14 bases lay between the germline ends.

This chain uses TRBV28 with TRBJ2-1, with D perhaps assigned TRBD1 or TRBD2 (5 bases each). In germline, CDR1 is MDHEN, CDR2 SYDVKM. There are 16 residues in the CDR3. Trimming took off 4 bases at V and 2 bases at J, with 15 bases between the two ends. The CDR3 DNA reads as TGTGCCAGCAGTTCCCCGGGACCAAGGGCCTACAATGAGCAGTTCTTC. Translating gives CASSSPGPRAYNEQFF.

The chain employs TRBV28 and TRBJ1-5; perhaps TRBD1 as D (6 bases). The CDR3 has 13 amino acids. Trimming took 8 bases from V and 1 from J, leaving 9 bases between them. Germline V gene data show CDR1 as MDHEN and CDR2 as SYDVKM. The DNA for the CDR3 is TGTGCCAGCCGAGGGGGGAGCAATCAGCCCCAGCATTTT. This translates into CASRGGSNQPQHF.